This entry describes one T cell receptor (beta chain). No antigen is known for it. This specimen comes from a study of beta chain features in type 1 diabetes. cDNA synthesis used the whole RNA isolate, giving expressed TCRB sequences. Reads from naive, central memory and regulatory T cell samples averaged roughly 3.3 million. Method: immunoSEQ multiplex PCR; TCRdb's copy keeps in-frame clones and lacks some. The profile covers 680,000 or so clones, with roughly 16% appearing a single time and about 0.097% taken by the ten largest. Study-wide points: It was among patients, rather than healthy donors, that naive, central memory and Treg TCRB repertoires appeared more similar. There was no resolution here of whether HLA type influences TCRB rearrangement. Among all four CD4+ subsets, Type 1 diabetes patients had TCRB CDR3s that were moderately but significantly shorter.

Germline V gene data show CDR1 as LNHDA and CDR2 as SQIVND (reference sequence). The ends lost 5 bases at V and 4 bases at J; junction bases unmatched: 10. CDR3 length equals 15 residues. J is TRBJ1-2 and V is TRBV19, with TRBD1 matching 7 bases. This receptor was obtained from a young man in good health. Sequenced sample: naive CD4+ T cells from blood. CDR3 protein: CASSVTGTASYGYTF. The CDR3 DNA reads TGTGCCAGTAGTGTCACCGGGACAGCTTCCTATGGCTACACCTTC. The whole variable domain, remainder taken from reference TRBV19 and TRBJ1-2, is DGGITQSPKYLFRKEGQNVTLSCEQNLNHDAMYWYRQDPGQGLRLIYYSQIVNDFQKGDIAEGYSVSREKKESFPLTVTSAQKNPTAFYLCASSVTGTASYGYTFGSGTRLTVV.